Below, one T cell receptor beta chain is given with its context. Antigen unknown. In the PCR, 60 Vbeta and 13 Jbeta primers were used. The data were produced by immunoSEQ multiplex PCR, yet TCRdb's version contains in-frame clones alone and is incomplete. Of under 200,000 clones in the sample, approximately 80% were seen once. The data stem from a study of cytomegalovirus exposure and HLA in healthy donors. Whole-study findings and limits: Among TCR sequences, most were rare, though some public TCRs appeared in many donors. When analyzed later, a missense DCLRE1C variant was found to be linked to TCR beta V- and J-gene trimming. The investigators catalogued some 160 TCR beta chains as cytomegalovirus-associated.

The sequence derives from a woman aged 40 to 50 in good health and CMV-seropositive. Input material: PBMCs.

DNA of the CDR3: TGTGCCAGCAGTGGACTAGCGGAACAAGAGACCCAGTACTTC. Translated: CASSGLAEQETQYF. V and J are TRBV5-4 and TRBJ2-5, with 10 bases lining up with TRBD2. This CDR3 comprises 14 residues. V trimming: 5 bases; J trimming: 2 bases; junction bases outside the gene matches: 3. Germline-derived CDR1 and CDR2 are SGHNT and YYREEE (reference sequence).